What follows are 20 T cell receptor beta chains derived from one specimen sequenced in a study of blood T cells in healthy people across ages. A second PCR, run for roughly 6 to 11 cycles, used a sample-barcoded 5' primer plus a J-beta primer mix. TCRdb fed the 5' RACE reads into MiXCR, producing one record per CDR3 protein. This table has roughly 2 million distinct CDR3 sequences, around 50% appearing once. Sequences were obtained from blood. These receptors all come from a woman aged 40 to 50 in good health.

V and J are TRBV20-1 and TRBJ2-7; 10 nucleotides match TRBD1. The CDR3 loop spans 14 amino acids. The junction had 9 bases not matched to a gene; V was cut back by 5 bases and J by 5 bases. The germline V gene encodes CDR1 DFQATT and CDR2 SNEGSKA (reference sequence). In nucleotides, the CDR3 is TGCAGTGCTGGCCCCACGACAGGGGGCAACGAGCAGTACTTC. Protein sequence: CSAGPTTGGNEQYF.

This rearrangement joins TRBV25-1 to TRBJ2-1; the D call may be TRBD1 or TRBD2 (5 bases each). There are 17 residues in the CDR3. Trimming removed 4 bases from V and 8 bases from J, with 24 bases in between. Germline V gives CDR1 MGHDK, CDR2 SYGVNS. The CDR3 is CASSGYPGAGSNDEQFF. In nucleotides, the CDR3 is TGTGCCAGCAGTGGCTACCCCGGGGCAGGGAGTAATGATGAGCAGTTCTTC.

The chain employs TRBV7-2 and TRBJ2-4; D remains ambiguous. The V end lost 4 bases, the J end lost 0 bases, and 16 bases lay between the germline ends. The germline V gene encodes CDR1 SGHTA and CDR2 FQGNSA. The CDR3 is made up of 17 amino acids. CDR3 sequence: CTSSSNRTPLAKNIQYF. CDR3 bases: TGTACCAGCAGCTCAAACAGAACACCCCTAGCCAAAAACATTCAGTACTTC.

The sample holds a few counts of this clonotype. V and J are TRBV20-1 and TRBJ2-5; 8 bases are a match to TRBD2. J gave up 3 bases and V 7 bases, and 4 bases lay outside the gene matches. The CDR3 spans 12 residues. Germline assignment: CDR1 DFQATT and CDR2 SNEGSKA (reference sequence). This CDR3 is CSVRGGKETQYF. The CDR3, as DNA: TGCAGTGTTCGCGGGGGGAAAGAGACCCAGTACTTC.

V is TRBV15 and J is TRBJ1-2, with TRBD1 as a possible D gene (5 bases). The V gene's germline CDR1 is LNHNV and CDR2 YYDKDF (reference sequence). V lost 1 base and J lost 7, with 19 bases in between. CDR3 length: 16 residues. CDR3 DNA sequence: TGTGCCACCAGCAGAGTCGGAGGTCTTGGGGGTGGTGGCTACACCTTC. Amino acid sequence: CATSRVGGLGGGGYTF. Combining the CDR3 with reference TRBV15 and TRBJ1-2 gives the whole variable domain DAMVIQNPRYQVTQFGKPVTLSCSQTLNHNVMYWYQQKSSQAPKLLFHYYDKDFNNEADTPDNFQSRRPNTSFCFLDIRSPGLGDTAMYLCATSRVGGLGGGGYTFGSGTRLTVV.

CDR3 bases: TGTGCCAGCAGTTTCATCACAGGACGTAATCAGCCCCAGCATTTT. Its protein product is CASSFITGRNQPQHF. The chain recombines TRBV27 with TRBJ1-5, with a possible D match to TRBD1 (5 bases). Trimming cost V 3 bases and J 4 bases, with 13 bases left between them. Per germline, CDR1 MNHEY and CDR2 SMNVEV (reference sequence). The CDR3 contains 15 residues.

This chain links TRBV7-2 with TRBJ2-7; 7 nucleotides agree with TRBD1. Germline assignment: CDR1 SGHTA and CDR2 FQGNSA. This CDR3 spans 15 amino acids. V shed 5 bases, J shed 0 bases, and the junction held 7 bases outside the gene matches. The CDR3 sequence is CASSTGQISSYEQYF. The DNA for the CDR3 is TGTGCCAGCAGCACGGGACAGATAAGCTCCTACGAGCAGTACTTC.

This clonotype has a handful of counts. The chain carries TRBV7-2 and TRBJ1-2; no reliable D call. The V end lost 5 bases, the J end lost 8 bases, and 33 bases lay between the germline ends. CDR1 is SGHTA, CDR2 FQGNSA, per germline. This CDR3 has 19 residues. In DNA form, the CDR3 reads TGTGCCAGCAGCCTCAATATCCACCCCGGACTAAGGAAGGGAGGAGGCTACACCTTC. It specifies CASSLNIHPGLRKGGGYTF.

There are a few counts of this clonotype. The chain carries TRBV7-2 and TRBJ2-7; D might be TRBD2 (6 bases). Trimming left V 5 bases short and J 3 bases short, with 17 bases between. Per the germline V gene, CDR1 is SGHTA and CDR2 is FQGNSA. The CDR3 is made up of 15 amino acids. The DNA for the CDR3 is TGTGCCAGCAGCGCAGCCGGGACTCTAAGCTACGAGCAGTACTTC. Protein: CASSAAGTLSYEQYF.

DNA of the CDR3: TGTGCCAGCAGAGGGGGTCTTGCGGGGCAATCCTACGAGCAGTACTTC. Translation gives CASRGGLAGQSYEQYF. The rearrangement links TRBV6-1 to TRBJ2-7; D possibly matches TRBD1 or TRBD2 (6 bases each). The germline V and J ends were trimmed by 6 bases and 1 base, with 19 bases remaining between them. Per germline, CDR1 MNHNS and CDR2 SASEGT. The length of the CDR3 is 16 residues.

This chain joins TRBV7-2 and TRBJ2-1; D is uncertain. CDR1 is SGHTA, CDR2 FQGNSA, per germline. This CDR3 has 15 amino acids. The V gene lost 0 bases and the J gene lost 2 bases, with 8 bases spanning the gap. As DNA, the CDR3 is TGTGCCAGCAGCTTAGCGTCAGCCACCTACAATGAGCAGTTCTTC. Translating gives CASSLASATYNEQFF.

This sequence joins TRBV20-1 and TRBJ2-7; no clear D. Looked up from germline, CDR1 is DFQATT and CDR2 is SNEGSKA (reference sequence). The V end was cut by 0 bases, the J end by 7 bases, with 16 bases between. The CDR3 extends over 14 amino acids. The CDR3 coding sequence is TGCAGTGCTAGAGACCGACCCTGGGGTGGGGAGCAGTACTTC. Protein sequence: CSARDRPWGGEQYF.

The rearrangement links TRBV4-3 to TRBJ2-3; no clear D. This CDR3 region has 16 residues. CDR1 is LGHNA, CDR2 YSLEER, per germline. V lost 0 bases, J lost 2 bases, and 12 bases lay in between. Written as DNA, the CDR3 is TGCGCCAGCAGCCAAGACCCAACAGCTTACACAGATACGCAGTATTTT. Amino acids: CASSQDPTAYTDTQYF.

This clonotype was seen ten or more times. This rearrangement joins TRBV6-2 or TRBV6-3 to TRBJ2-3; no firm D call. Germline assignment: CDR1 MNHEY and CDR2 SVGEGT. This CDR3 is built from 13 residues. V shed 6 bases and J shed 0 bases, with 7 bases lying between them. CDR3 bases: TGTGCCAGCAGAGAGGACAGCACAGATACGCAGTATTTT. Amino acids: CASREDSTDTQYF.

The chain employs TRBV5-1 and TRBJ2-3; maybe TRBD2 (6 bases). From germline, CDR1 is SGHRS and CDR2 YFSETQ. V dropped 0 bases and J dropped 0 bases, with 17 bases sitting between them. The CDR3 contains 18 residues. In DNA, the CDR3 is TGCGCCAGCAGCTTGGTTGGGGAGGTACATCTTAGCACAGATACGCAGTATTTT. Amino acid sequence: CASSLVGEVHLSTDTQYF.

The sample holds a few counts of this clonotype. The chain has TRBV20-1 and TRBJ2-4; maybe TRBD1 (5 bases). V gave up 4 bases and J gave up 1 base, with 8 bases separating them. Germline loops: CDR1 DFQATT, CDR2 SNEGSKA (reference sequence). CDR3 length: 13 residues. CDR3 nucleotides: TGCAGTGCTAACTCAGGGGCCAAAAACATTCAGTACTTC. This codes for CSANSGAKNIQYF.

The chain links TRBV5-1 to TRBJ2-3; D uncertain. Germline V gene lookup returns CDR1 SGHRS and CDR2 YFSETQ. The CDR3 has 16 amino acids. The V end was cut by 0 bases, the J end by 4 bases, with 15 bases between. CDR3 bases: TGCGCCAGCAGCTTGGAACGCGTGGGGATTTCAGATACGCAGTATTTT. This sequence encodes CASSLERVGISDTQYF.

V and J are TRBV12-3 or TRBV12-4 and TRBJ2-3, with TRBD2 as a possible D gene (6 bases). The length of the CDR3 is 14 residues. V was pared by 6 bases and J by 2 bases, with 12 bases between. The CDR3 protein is CASRIGGDTDTQYF. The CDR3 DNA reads TGTGCCAGCAGGATCGGGGGTGACACAGATACGCAGTATTTT.

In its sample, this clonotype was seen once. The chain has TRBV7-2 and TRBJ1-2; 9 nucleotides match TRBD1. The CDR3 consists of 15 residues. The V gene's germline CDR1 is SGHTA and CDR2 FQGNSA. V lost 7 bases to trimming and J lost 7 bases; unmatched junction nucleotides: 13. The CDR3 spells CASKEQGAPSVGYTF. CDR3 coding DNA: TGTGCCAGCAAAGAACAGGGGGCACCCTCTGTTGGCTACACCTTC.

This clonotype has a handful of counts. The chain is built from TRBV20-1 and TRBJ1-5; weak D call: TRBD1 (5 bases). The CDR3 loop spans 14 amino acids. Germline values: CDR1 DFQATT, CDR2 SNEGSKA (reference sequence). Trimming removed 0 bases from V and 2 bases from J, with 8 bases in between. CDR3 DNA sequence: TGCAGTGCTAGAGACAGGGTGGGCAATCAGCCCCAGCATTTT. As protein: CSARDRVGNQPQHF.